Listed below are T cell receptor beta chains from one sample, sequenced in a study of molecular identifiers for immune sequencing clone quantification. TCRdb re-called the PCR reads with MiXCR, one entry per CDR3 protein. In the table there are hundreds of thousands of distinct CDR3 sequences, approximately 24% of which are singletons. The sample taken for sequencing was naive CD8+ T cells from blood, with Jurkat cell RNA spiked in. The source is a human donor in good health. Some libraries in this study had Jurkat cell RNA spiked in. Both conserved end residues are part of each CDR3. The order of the fields is clone size, D gene, J gene, V gene, CDR3 DNA, CDR3 protein. D genes are given only for firm matches. Not all rows give a size; the values are once, few, many and, for expanded clones, a class.

few | . | TRBJ1-1 | TRBV7-2 | TGTGCCAGCAGCTTAAAAGGTCCGGCCGGCATGAACACTGAAGCTTTCTTT | CASSLKGPAGMNTEAFF
. | TRBD2 | TRBJ2-7 | TRBV3-1 | TGTGCCAGCAGCCCTCCTAGCGGGGCGGTCTCTGAGCAGTACTTC | CASSPPSGAVSEQYF
many | . | TRBJ1-6 | TRBV7-9 | TGTGCCAGCAGCCAAAACCGGGACCGGACCGATTCACCCCTCCACTTT | CASSQNRDRTDSPLHF
many | TRBD2 | TRBJ2-7 | TRBV9 | TGTGCCAGCAGCGGAGCGGGATCGACCTACGAGCAGTACTTC | CASSGAGSTYEQYF
many | TRBD2 | TRBJ2-3 | TRBV29-1 | TGCAGCGTTGAGAAGACTAGCGGGGGGGCGGATACGCAGTATTTT | CSVEKTSGGADTQYF
many | TRBD1 | TRBJ2-1 | TRBV12-3/TRBV12-4 | TGTGCCACAACCAGGGGGAGCTCCTACAATGAGCAGTTCTTC | CATTRGSSYNEQFF
few | . | TRBJ1-5 | TRBV12-5 | TGTGCTAGTGGTTTCATGACAGGTAGAGGGGACGATCAGCCCCAGCATTTT | CASGFMTGRGDDQPQHF
. | . | TRBJ2-7 | TRBV12-3/TRBV12-4 | TGTGCCAGCAGTACCCAGACAGGATATCCCTACGGGCAGTACTTC | CASSTQTGYPYGQYF
many | . | TRBJ2-5 | TRBV4-1 | . | CASSQVFGEGQETQYF
few | . | TRBJ1-2 | TRBV6-2/TRBV6-3 | TGTGCCAGCAGTTACCGTGTCCCTGGCTATGGCTACACCTTC | CASSYRVPGYGYTF
many | TRBD1 | TRBJ2-7 | TRBV25-1 | TGTGCCAGCAGTGAATTTAGGCAGGGGGCCTACGAGCAGTACTTC | CASSEFRQGAYEQYF
few | . | TRBJ2-4 | TRBV19 | TGTGCCAGTAGTATAGATATGTTAGCCAAAAACATTCAGTACTTC | CASSIDMLAKNIQYF
many | . | TRBJ1-5 | TRBV10-2 | . | CARLYGCGNQPQHF
many | TRBD2 | TRBJ2-7 | TRBV7-9 | TGTGCCAGCAGCTTAGCCGGCCTAGCGGTAACCTACGAGCAGTACTTC | CASSLAGLAVTYEQYF
. | . | TRBJ2-7 | TRBV3-1 | TGTGCCAGCAGCCAAGTAAACAGTCCCTACGAGCAGTACTTC | CASSQVNSPYEQYF
. | . | TRBJ2-7 | TRBV14 | TGTGCCAGCAGCCAAGGCCGGGGGCGGGGATACGAGCAGTACTTC | CASSQGRGRGYEQYF
many | . | TRBJ2-2 | TRBV7-9 | TGTGCCAGCAGCTTAACAGGGATGACGACCGGGGAGCTGTTTTTT | CASSLTGMTTGELFF
. | TRBD2 | TRBJ2-7 | TRBV27 | TGTGCCAGCAGTTTATTAGTAGGACTAGCGGGAGGGCCATCCTACGAGCAGTACTTC | CASSLLVGLAGGPSYEQYF
. | TRBD2 | TRBJ2-3 | TRBV12-3/TRBV12-4 | TGTGCCCGCAGTCTACTAGCGGGGGGGCAGGATACGCAGTATTTT | CARSLLAGGQDTQYF
. | TRBD1 | TRBJ2-7 | TRBV2 | TGTGCCAGCATGCGGGGACAGGGGGCCTACGAGCAGTACTTC | CASMRGQGAYEQYF
many | TRBD2 | TRBJ2-7 | TRBV28 | TGTGCCAGCAGTTTAGACTACCAGCGGGGATCCTACGAGCAGTACTTC | CASSLDYQRGSYEQYF
many | . | TRBJ1-2 | TRBV4-3 | TGCGCCAGCAGCCAAGATTACGGGGTAGACTATGGCTACACCTTC | CASSQDYGVDYGYTF
few | . | TRBJ2-5 | TRBV7-8 | TGTGCCAGCAGCTTTGGGGATGGAGGAGAGACCCAGTACTTC | CASSFGDGGETQYF
many | TRBD1 | TRBJ2-5 | TRBV5-1 | TGCGCCAGCAGCTTGGAACAGGGGGAAGAGACCCAGTACTTC | CASSLEQGEETQYF
. | . | TRBJ2-2 | TRBV7-9 | TGTGCCAGCAGCCTAGGACAGACTTTTGAGAACACCGGGGAGCTGTTTTTT | CASSLGQTFENTGELFF
few | TRBD1 | TRBJ2-7 | TRBV10-3 | TGTGCCATCAGTGACCCCGGGACAGGGGCATTGGAGCAGTACTTC | CAISDPGTGALEQYF
many | . | TRBJ2-5 | TRBV28 | TGTGCCAGCAGTTTAGTGGGTTGGGACGGCTCCCAAGAGACCCAGTACTTC | CASSLVGWDGSQETQYF
many | . | TRBJ2-1 | TRBV7-8 | TGTGCCAGCAGCTTAGCGGGGGTAAGCTCCTACAATGAGCAGTTCTTC | CASSLAGVSSYNEQFF
once | . | TRBJ1-1 | TRBV9 | TGTGCCAGCAGCGTAGCTCCGGAGGGCACTGAAGCTTCCTTT | CASSVAPEGTEASF
few | . | TRBJ2-1 | TRBV9 | TGTGCCAGCAGCCCCAAGGTTGCGCAAGACAATGAGCAGTTCTTC | CASSPKVAQDNEQFF
many | . | TRBJ2-3 | TRBV9 | TGTGCCAGCAGCGTAGGACTGACAGATACGCAGTATTTT | CASSVGLTDTQYF
many | . | TRBJ2-7 | TRBV4-1 | TGCGCCAGCAGCCAGACTCTTGGAGTTTACGAGCAGTACTTC | CASSQTLGVYEQYF
many | . | TRBJ1-1 | TRBV29-1 | TGCAGCGTTAATGAAGATGGGGGAGTGGACACTGAAGCTTTCTTT | CSVNEDGGVDTEAFF
. | TRBD1 | TRBJ1-1 | TRBV5-5 | TGTGCCAGCAGCTGGGACAGGGACGGGGACACTGAAGCTTTCTTT | CASSWDRDGDTEAFF
. | . | TRBJ1-6 | TRBV4-3 | TGCGCCAGCAGCCAGGGAACAGGGTCGAACCCTTCACCCCTCCACTTT | CASSQGTGSNPSPLHF
. | . | TRBJ2-7 | TRBV12-3/TRBV12-4 | TGTGCCAGCAGCCCAGGAGTCAGGTTTACCTACGAGCAGTACTTC | CASSPGVRFTYEQYF
once | . | TRBJ1-3 | TRBV4-1 | TGCGCCAGCAGCCAAGGTATCAACTCGGGAAACACCATATATTTT | CASSQGINSGNTIYF
many | TRBD2 | TRBJ2-5 | TRBV7-9 | TGTGCCAGCAGCTCGGGACTAGCGATTGAGACCCAGTACTTC | CASSSGLAIETQYF
. | TRBD2 | TRBJ2-3 | TRBV19 | TGTGCCAGTAGTACTGGACTAGCGGTGGCCACAGATACGCAGTATTTT | CASSTGLAVATDTQYF
. | . | TRBJ2-7 | TRBV14 | TGTGCCAGCAGCCAAAGTTCGTTGGGGCAAACCGAGCAGTACTTC | CASSQSSLGQTEQYF
. | TRBD1 | TRBJ1-4 | TRBV4-3 | TGCGCCAGCAGCCAAGAGTGGACAGGGGGATACGAAAAACTGTTTTTT | CASSQEWTGGYEKLFF
once | . | TRBJ1-1 | TRBV7-6 | TGTGCCAGCAGTTCGTTGCTGGCCACTGAAGCTTTCTTT | CASSSLLATEAFF
. | . | TRBJ1-2 | TRBV7-9 | TGTGCCAGCAGCACCTCTAACTATGGCTACACCTTC | CASSTSNYGYTF